Presented here are 2 T cell receptor beta chains from one specimen sequenced in a study of blood T cell repertoires in COVID-19. Some clones are missing from TCRdb's copy, which holds only in-frame ones; the method was immunoSEQ multiplex PCR. The table has roughly 100,000 clones, 80% to 90% seen once. Specimen: peripheral blood. These receptors originate from a woman of 80 years or more with acute or convalescent COVID-19.

The rearrangement uses TRBV7-9 and TRBJ2-3, with 8 positions matching TRBD2. CDR1 is SEHNR, CDR2 FQNEAQ, per germline (reference sequence). CDR3 length equals 15 residues. V lost 5 bases, J lost 3 bases, and 7 bases stayed unmatched. CDR3 in amino acids: CASSLRGGRTDTQYF. As DNA, the CDR3 is TGTGCCAGCAGCCTCCGGGGGGGAAGGACAGATACGCAGTATTTT.

This clone was detected a few times. This chain links TRBV12-1 with TRBJ1-6; the table's D call, TRBD1, has no DNA check behind it. TRBV12-1 is classified as a pseudogene. The CDR3 runs to 14 residues. The CDR3 sequence: CASTRDREGSPLHF. The CDR3 region has the DNA TGTGCCAGCACTCGGGACAGGGAAGGATCACCCCTCCACTTT.